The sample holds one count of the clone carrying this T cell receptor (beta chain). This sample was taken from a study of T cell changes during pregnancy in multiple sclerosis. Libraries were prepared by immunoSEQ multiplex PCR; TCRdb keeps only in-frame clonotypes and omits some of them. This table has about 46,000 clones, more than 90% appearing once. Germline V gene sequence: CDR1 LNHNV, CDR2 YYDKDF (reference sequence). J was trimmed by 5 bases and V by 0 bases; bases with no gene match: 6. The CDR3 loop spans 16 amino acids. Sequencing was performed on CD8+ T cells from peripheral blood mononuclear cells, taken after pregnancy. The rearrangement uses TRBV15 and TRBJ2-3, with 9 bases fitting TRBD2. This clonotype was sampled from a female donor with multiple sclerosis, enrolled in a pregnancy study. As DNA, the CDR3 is TGTGCCACCAGCAGAGAGGGCGGGAGGGCCGGAGATACGCAGTATTTT. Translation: CATSREGGRAGDTQYF.